This T cell receptor (beta chain) was obtained from a study of spatial heterogeneity in lung cancer. Study as a whole: Alpha-chain sequences were consistently detected in smaller numbers than beta-chain sequences. Notes on the study in general: Ubiquitous expanded tumor TCRs surfaced in blood more at resection than they did at follow-up.

This CDR3 has 16 residues. Germline CDR1 and CDR2: SGHNT and YYREEE (reference sequence). The V and J ends lost 4 bases and 1 base, in that order; junction bases with no gene match: 8. This clonotype appeared a few times. Antigen unknown. Stated time point: sample taken at primary tumor resection. From tumor, nontumor lung or frozen PBMC, whole RNA was taken unsorted for sequencing. Samples were obtained from around 72 donors, all untreated early-stage non-small cell lung cancer patients. Each CDR3 protein is one row after TCRdb ran MiXCR on the 5' RACE reads. There are around 60,000 distinct CDR3 sequences in the sample; less than 10% occur only once, and more than 12% lies in the top ten.

Specimen: PBMCs, collected at surgery. The receptor comes from a female donor with early-stage non-small cell lung cancer. The chain couples TRBV5-4 to TRBJ2-3; 8 nucleotides agree with TRBD1. The CDR3 bases are TGTGCCAGCAGCCAAGGACAGGGAGTGGGCACAGATACGCAGTATTTT. Translated: CASSQGQGVGTDTQYF.